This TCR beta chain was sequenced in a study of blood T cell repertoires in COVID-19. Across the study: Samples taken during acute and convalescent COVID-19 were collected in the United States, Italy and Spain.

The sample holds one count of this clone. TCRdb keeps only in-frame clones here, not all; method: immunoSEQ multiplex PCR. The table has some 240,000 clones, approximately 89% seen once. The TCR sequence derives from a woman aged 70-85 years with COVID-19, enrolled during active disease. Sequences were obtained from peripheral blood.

The CDR3 DNA reads TGCGCCAGCAGCTCTTCCCAGTACACAGATACGCAGTATTTT. Translation gives CASSSSQYTDTQYF. The chain has TRBV5-1 and TRBJ2-3, with D hard to call. Between the trimmed V and J ends, which lost 3 bases and 2 bases, there was a span of 10 bases. Germline V gives CDR1 SGHRS, CDR2 YFSETQ. The CDR3 spans 14 residues.